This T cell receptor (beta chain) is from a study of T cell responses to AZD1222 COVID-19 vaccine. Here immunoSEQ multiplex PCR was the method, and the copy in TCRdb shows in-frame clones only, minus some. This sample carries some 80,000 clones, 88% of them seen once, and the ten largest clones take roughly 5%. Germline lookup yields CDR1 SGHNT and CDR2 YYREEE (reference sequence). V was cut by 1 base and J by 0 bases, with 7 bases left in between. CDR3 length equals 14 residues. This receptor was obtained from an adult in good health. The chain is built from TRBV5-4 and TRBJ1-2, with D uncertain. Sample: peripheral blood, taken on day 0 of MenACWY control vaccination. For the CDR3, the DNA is TGTGCCAGCAGCTTGAGGCAAACTAACTATGGCTACACCTTC. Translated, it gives CASSLRQTNYGYTF.